The 28 T cell receptor beta chains in this list originate from one sample, sequenced in a study of Graves' ophthalmopathy and Graves' hyperthyroidism. The TCR beta CDR3 regions underwent amplification from RNA transcripts. Second-round multiplex PCR came after first-round RT-PCR with HTBI primers. One entry per CDR3 protein results from TCRdb running MiXCR on the multiplex PCR reads. The sample yields approximately 540,000 distinct CDR3 sequences, roughly 39% seen once. The sequenced sample was peripheral blood or thyroid tissue (not recorded which). The receptors stem from an adult man with Graves' hyperthyroidism.

This clonotype has ten or more counts. The chain has TRBV20-1 and TRBJ2-2; 7 bases fit TRBD2. Germline CDR1 reads DFQATT; CDR2 reads SNEGSKA (reference sequence). The J segment lost 2 bases and the V segment lost 3 bases, leaving 6 bases of the junction unmatched. The CDR3 spans 15 residues. The CDR3 DNA is TGCAGTGCTAGTTCAGCGGGGACCAACACCGGGGAGCTGTTTTTT. This encodes CSASSAGTNTGELFF.

This clonotype was seen ten or more times. CDR3 residues: CASSFYVGGAYEQYF. CDR3 nucleotides: TGTGCCAGCAGCTTCTATGTCGGGGGCGCCTACGAGCAGTACTTC. The J gene is TRBJ2-7, the V gene TRBV7-9, with D perhaps assigned TRBD1 or TRBD2 (6 bases each). Trimming removed 3 bases from V and 2 bases from J, with 14 bases in between. The CDR3 contains 15 residues. Germline assignment: CDR1 SEHNR and CDR2 FQNEAQ (reference sequence).

J is TRBJ2-2 and V is TRBV2; 9 nucleotides line up with TRBD2. The CDR3 loop spans 16 amino acids. Germline V lookup: CDR1 SNHLY, CDR2 FYNNEI. V shed 6 bases, J shed 4 bases, and the junction held 9 bases outside the gene matches. The CDR3 DNA reads as TGTGCCAGCAGGGAGGCTAGCGGGGATACCACCGGGGAGCTGTTTTTT. Its translation is CASREASGDTTGELFF.

CDR3 loop: CASSLGGFGSSYNEQYF. As DNA, the CDR3 is TGCGCCAGCAGCTTGGGGGGGTTCGGAAGCTCCTACAATGAGCAGTACTTC. This sequence joins TRBV10-2 and TRBJ2-7, with 7 bases lining up with TRBD2. This CDR3 is 17 amino acids long. The germline gives CDR1 WSHSY, CDR2 SAAADI. With V trimmed by 6 bases and J by 7 bases, 21 bases remained unmatched.

The CDR3, as DNA: TGTGCCACCAGTGAGACAGGGGGAGGAGGCTACACCTTC. Its protein is CATSETGGGGYTF. This rearrangement joins TRBV24-1 to TRBJ1-2; 9 bases line up with TRBD1. The CDR3 has 13 residues. Germline CDR1 reads KGHDR; CDR2 reads SFDVKD. J lost 8 bases, V lost 4 bases, and 4 bases had no gene match.

This clonotype was picked up many times. V usage is TRBV5-1 and J usage is TRBJ1-1; the match to TRBD1 covers 12 bases. The V gene's germline CDR1 is SGHRS and CDR2 YFSETQ. The CDR3 totals 16 residues. V gave up 3 bases and J gave up 0 bases; unmatched junction bases: 3. The CDR3 region has the DNA TGCGCCAGCAGCTATGGGACAGGGGGCATGAACACTGAAGCTTTCTTT. Translated: CASSYGTGGMNTEAFF.

The V call is TRBV5-1, the J call TRBJ2-5, with D perhaps TRBD2 (7 bases). Germline values: CDR1 SGHRS, CDR2 YFSETQ. The CDR3 sequence is 14 residues long. V lost 4 bases and J 5 bases, leaving 15 bases between the germline ends. The CDR3 DNA reads TGCGCCAGCAGCAATAGGGGGGGAGTCGAGACCCAGTACTTC. Its translation: CASSNRGGVETQYF.

The rearrangement uses TRBV5-4 and TRBJ2-2, with D possibly matching TRBD1 (5 bases). The CDR3 totals 15 residues. CDR1 and CDR2 from the germline V gene are SGHNT and YYREEE (reference sequence). Trimming removed 4 bases from V and 4 bases from J, with 14 bases in between. This chain's CDR3 is CASSPNRGGTGELFF. For the CDR3, the DNA is TGTGCCAGCAGCCCTAATAGGGGTGGCACCGGGGAGCTGTTTTTT. The whole variable domain, filled in from reference TRBV5-4 and TRBJ2-2, reads ETGVTQSPTHLIKTRGQQVTLRCSSQSGHNTVSWYQQALGQGPQFIFQYYREEENGRGNFPPRFSGLQFPNYSSELNVNALELDDSALYLCASSPNRGGTGELFFGEGSRLTVL.

The J gene is TRBJ2-5, the V gene TRBV18, with D tentatively TRBD2 (5 bases). Germline CDR1 KGHSH, CDR2 LQKENI. Trimming left V 3 bases short and J 3 bases short, with 11 bases between. The CDR3 has 14 amino acids. This chain's CDR3 is CASSPLGSEETQYF. As DNA, the CDR3 is TGTGCCAGCTCACCGTTGGGGAGTGAAGAGACCCAGTACTTC.

This rearrangement joins TRBV15 to TRBJ1-2; 7 bases are shared with TRBD1. CDR1 and CDR2 from the germline V gene are LNHNV and YYDKDF (reference sequence). The CDR3 is 13 amino acids. V lost 6 bases and J lost 4; bases outside the gene matches: 5. The CDR3 protein is CATSPRDSYGYTF. The CDR3 DNA is TGTGCCACCAGTCCCCGGGACAGCTATGGCTACACCTTC.

The V call is TRBV25-1, the J call TRBJ1-5, with 9 bases aligning to TRBD1. The CDR3 has 15 amino acids. The germline V gene encodes CDR1 MGHDK and CDR2 SYGVNS. The V segment lost 9 bases and the J segment 1 base; nucleotides outside the gene matches: 7. Here the CDR3 reads CASGTGQGSNQPQHF. The CDR3 nucleotides read TGTGCCAGTGGGACGGGACAGGGAAGCAATCAGCCCCAGCATTTT.

The gene calls are TRBV10-3 and TRBJ1-5; D uncertain. Germline loops: CDR1 ENHRY, CDR2 SYGVKD. The CDR3 covers 13 residues. Deletions cut 2 bases from V and 11 bases from J, with 13 bases between. In DNA, the CDR3 is TGTGCCATCAGTGAGCTAGGGAGGGAGACCCAGCATTTT. Its protein is CAISELGRETQHF.

This clonotype was recorded many times. J is TRBJ1-2 and V is TRBV6-5; possibly TRBD1 for D (5 bases). The CDR3 runs 14 residues. Germline CDR1 and CDR2: MNHEY and SVGAGI. V lost 4 bases and J lost 3, with 12 bases in between. The CDR3 nucleotides read TGTGCCAGCAGTTCCCCAGGGACCCACTATGGCTACACCTTC. This translates into CASSSPGTHYGYTF.

This clonotype appeared many times. V gene TRBV11-2 combines with J gene TRBJ2-7; D not resolved. Germline lookup yields CDR1 SGHAT and CDR2 FQNNGV. The CDR3 is 15 residues long. Trimming removed 6 bases at V and 1 base at J, with 16 bases between. The CDR3 region has the DNA TGTGCCAGCAGGGCGCTAGGGTCGAGGTCCTACGAGCAGTACTTC. Translation: CASRALGSRSYEQYF.

This clonotype was seen a handful of times. The gene calls are TRBV19 and TRBJ2-7; 13 positions agree with TRBD2. The V and J ends lost 5 bases and 5 bases, in that order; junction bases with no gene match: 9. The germline V gene encodes CDR1 LNHDA and CDR2 SQIVND (reference sequence). There are 16 residues in the CDR3. CDR3 region: CASSWRWTSGSNEQYF. In DNA form, the CDR3 reads TGTGCCAGTAGTTGGCGTTGGACTAGCGGGAGCAACGAGCAGTACTTC.

The rearrangement links TRBV24-1 to TRBJ2-7; D might be TRBD1 or TRBD2, each matching 5 bases. V was clipped by 4 bases and J by 1 base, with 16 bases between them. Germline CDR1 KGHDR, CDR2 SFDVKD. This CDR3 has 16 amino acids. The CDR3 here is CATSDGDPRASYEQYF. The CDR3 nucleotides are TGTGCCACCAGTGACGGGGACCCTCGCGCATCCTACGAGCAGTACTTC.

The gene calls are TRBV29-1 and TRBJ2-5; 7 nucleotides match TRBD2. The V segment lost 8 bases and the J segment 3 bases; nucleotides outside the gene matches: 6. The CDR3 consists of 12 residues. The germline gives CDR1 SQVTM, CDR2 ANQGSEA. CDR3 in amino acids: CSLDLAEETQYF. The DNA for the CDR3 is TGCAGCTTAGATCTAGCGGAAGAGACCCAGTACTTC.

Remarks on this clonotype: This may be a read error, as it is one base from a much larger clone. The gene calls are TRBV12-3 or TRBV12-4 and TRBJ1-2; D unresolved. Trimming removed 6 bases at V and 4 bases at J, with 15 bases between. The CDR3 is 14 residues long. CDR3 region: CASSNQTGVYGYTF. DNA of the CDR3: TGTGCCAGCAGCAACCAGACTGGGGTCTATGGCTACACCTTC.

This clonotype appeared many times. The V and J genes are TRBV7-2 and TRBJ2-5; D is unclear. CDR3 length: 15 amino acids. V lost 5 bases, J lost 4 bases, and 17 bases lay in between. Germline CDR1 and CDR2: SGHTA and FQGNSA. The DNA of the CDR3 is TGTGCCAGCAGCCTTGGTTCTCGTGGTGGAGAGACCCAGTACTTC. This gives the protein CASSLGSRGGETQYF.

This clonotype appeared a single time. Possible read error: a much larger clone is one base away. This chain uses TRBV2 with TRBJ1-4; maybe TRBD1 (6 bases). Germline V gene lookup returns CDR1 SNHLY and CDR2 FYNNEI. This CDR3 region has 15 residues. The CDR3 coding sequence is TGTGCCAGCAGTGAACAGGGGCTCGACCTTGAAAAACTGTCTTTT. Translation gives CASSEQGLDLEKLSF. Looking up the rest from reference TRBV2 and TRBJ1-4 gives the full variable domain: EPEVTQTPSHQVTQMGQEVILRCVPISNHLYFYWYRQILGQKVEFLVSFYNNEISEKSEIFDDQFSVERPDGSNFTLKIRSTKLEDSAMYFCASSEQGLDLEKLSFGSGTQLSVL.

The rearrangement links TRBV10-3 to TRBJ1-2; TRBD1 agrees at 7 bases. The V gene's germline CDR1 is ENHRY and CDR2 SYGVKD. J gave up 2 bases and V 3 bases, and 6 bases lay outside the gene matches. This CDR3 spans 15 amino acids. The CDR3 DNA is TGTGCCATCAGTGATAAGGGGGCGGGGAACTATGGCTACACCTTC. Its translation: CAISDKGAGNYGYTF.

This clonotype has ten or more counts. The chain couples TRBV20-1 to TRBJ2-7; D remains unclear. There are 12 residues in the CDR3. V was shortened by 5 bases and J by 2 bases, with 10 bases between the two germline ends. Germline CDR1 is DFQATT and CDR2 is SNEGSKA (reference sequence). CDR3 protein: CSALKDAYEQYF. The CDR3 bases are TGCAGTGCTCTGAAGGATGCCTACGAGCAGTACTTC.

This chain connects TRBV20-1 to TRBJ2-2; weak D call: TRBD2 (5 bases). Looked up from germline, CDR1 is DFQATT and CDR2 is SNEGSKA (reference sequence). The V end was cut by 0 bases, the J end by 7 bases, with 12 bases between. The CDR3 sequence is 14 residues long. The CDR3 DNA reads as TGCAGTGCTAGAGATTATCGGGGAAGCGGGGAGCTGTTTTTT. Protein sequence: CSARDYRGSGELFF.

The gene calls are TRBV12-3 or TRBV12-4 and TRBJ1-1; D is uncertain. The V gene lost 6 bases and the J gene lost 0 bases, with 11 bases spanning the gap. This CDR3 comprises 14 residues. CDR3: CASRRSGVNTEAFF. The CDR3 DNA reads TGTGCCAGCAGGCGCTCCGGGGTGAACACTGAAGCTTTCTTT.

In this sample, this clonotype turned up many times. The genes are TRBV12-3 or TRBV12-4 and TRBJ1-1, with 7 bases fitting TRBD1. V shed 6 bases and J 4 bases; nucleotides not matched to a gene: 8. This CDR3 contains 14 residues. For the CDR3, the DNA is TGTGCCAGCAGCTTACTGACAGGGAGCACTGAAGCTTTCTTT. This encodes CASSLLTGSTEAFF.

This clonotype was found once. The CDR3 DNA reads as TGCAGTGCTAGAGTTGGGTCCAGGGGCGAAGGCAAAAACATTCAGTACTTC. The encoded protein is CSARVGSRGEGKNIQYF. The chain couples TRBV20-1 to TRBJ2-5, with D perhaps TRBD1 (6 bases). The J call is doubtful: the DNA matches TRBJ2-4 better. Germline values: CDR1 DFQATT, CDR2 SNEGSKA (reference sequence). The CDR3 loop spans 17 amino acids.

This clonotype was recorded at least ten times. V and J are TRBV5-1 and TRBJ1-1; no clear D gene. This CDR3 is built from 13 residues. CDR1 and CDR2 from the germline V gene are SGHRS and YFSETQ. Trimming took off 2 bases at V and 2 bases at J, with 7 bases between the two ends. The CDR3 sequence is CASSFGSNTEAFF. The CDR3 DNA reads TGCGCCAGCAGCTTCGGCAGTAACACTGAAGCTTTCTTT. Looking up the rest from reference TRBV5-1 and TRBJ1-1 gives the full variable domain: KAGVTQTPRYLIKTRGQQVTLSCSPISGHRSVSWYQQTPGQGLQFLFEYFSETQRNKGNFPGRFSGRQFSNSRSEMNVSTLELGDSALYLCASSFGSNTEAFFGQGTRLTVV.

CDR3 sequence (DNA): TGCAGTGCTAACCGAGACAATGAGCAGTACTTC. This codes for CSANRDNEQYF. J is TRBJ2-7 and V is TRBV20-1, with D uncertain. Trimming stripped 4 bases from V and 7 bases from J, with 11 bases between. The CDR3 runs 11 residues. The V gene's germline CDR1 is DFQATT and CDR2 SNEGSKA (reference sequence).